The 14 T cell receptor beta chains presented below share a single source sample, sequenced in a study of shared clonotypes between healthy human individuals. Sequencing was performed with immunoSEQ multiplex PCR; in TCRdb, only in-frame clones are kept and a portion is missing. The profile shows roughly 1.4 million clones, about 98.5% of them singletons. The source material was naive CD4+ T cells sorted from blood. The subset here: CD45RA+ positively selected. Source of these receptors: a man aged 25-40 years in good health.

Note on this clone: This sample includes further DNA sequences coding for the same CDR3. The chain joins TRBV18 to TRBJ1-3, with D uncertain. Trimming shortened V by 3 bases and J by 4 bases, and 4 bases separated the two germline ends. The germline gives CDR1 KGHSH, CDR2 LQKENI. CDR3 length: 12 amino acids. The CDR3 loop is CASSPPGNTIYF. In nucleotides, the CDR3 is TGTGCCAGCTCACCGCCGGGAAACACCATATATTTT.

The chain is built from TRBV30 and TRBJ2-7; 8 bases are a match to TRBD2. The V gene end was trimmed by 5 bases and the J gene end by 6 bases; junction bases not matched to a gene: 15. From germline, CDR1 is GTSNPN and CDR2 SVGIG (reference sequence). The CDR3 length is 15 residues. The CDR3 DNA reads as TGTGCCTGGGGGGTAAGCGGGAGTGTTGCCGGCGAGCAGTACTTC. This sequence encodes CAWGVSGSVAGEQYF. Variable domain in full (rest from reference TRBV30 and TRBJ2-7): SQTIHQWPATLVQPVGSPLSLECTVEGTSNPNLYWYRQAAGRGLQLLFYSVGIGQISSEVPQNLSASRPQDRQFILSSKKLLLSDSGFYLCAWGVSGSVAGEQYFGPGTRLTVT.

V gene TRBV27 combines with J gene TRBJ2-7; D is perhaps TRBD1 (7 bases). Trimming shortened V by 4 bases and J by 2 bases, and 12 bases separated the two germline ends. The CDR3 has 14 residues. Germline CDR1 and CDR2: MNHEY and SMNVEV (reference sequence). CDR3 protein: CASSYAGQTYEQYF. CDR3 sequence (DNA): TGTGCCAGCAGTTACGCGGGACAGACCTACGAGCAGTACTTC.

Comments on this clone: Other DNA sequences in the sample encode the same CDR3. CDR3: CASSPPTNEKLFF. In DNA, the CDR3 is TGTGCCAGCTCACCCCCAACTAATGAAAAACTGTTTTTT. The rearrangement uses TRBV18 and TRBJ1-4, with D unresolved. The CDR3 runs 13 residues. Germline V gives CDR1 KGHSH, CDR2 LQKENI. Trimming took 3 bases from V and 0 from J, leaving 2 bases between them.

The V and J genes are TRBV7-6 and TRBJ2-7, with D uncertain. From germline, CDR1 is SGHVS and CDR2 FNYEAQ. CDR3 size: 13 residues. V lost 4 bases and J lost 5, with 12 bases in between. The CDR3 region is CASSSNLGDEQYF. The CDR3 bases are TGTGCCAGCAGCTCCAATTTAGGCGACGAGCAGTACTTC.

CDR3 DNA: TGTGCCAGCTCACGGACTAGCGGGACAATAGAGACCCAGTACTTC. This sequence encodes CASSRTSGTIETQYF. The rearrangement joins TRBV18 to TRBJ2-5, with 12 bases that match TRBD2. CDR1 is KGHSH, CDR2 LQKENI, per germline. The CDR3 is 15 amino acids. The trim removed 4 bases at V and 4 bases at J, leaving 4 bases unmatched.

Only one count was recorded for this clone. This chain connects TRBV18 to TRBJ2-1, with D uncertain. Germline-derived CDR1 and CDR2 are KGHSH and LQKENI. The CDR3 totals 12 residues. The ends were cut back, 6 bases at V and 5 bases at J, with 8 bases in the middle. Written as DNA, the CDR3 is TGTGCCAGCTCCCGGTCCCACAATGAGCAGTTCTTC. Translation: CASSRSHNEQFF.

V and J are TRBV18 and TRBJ2-1, with D maybe TRBD1 (5 bases). The CDR3 is made up of 19 amino acids. Germline lookup yields CDR1 KGHSH and CDR2 LQKENI. V was shortened by 5 bases and J by 0 bases, with 23 bases between the two germline ends. CDR3 region: CASSILGAGQTYSYNEQFF. CDR3 bases: TGTGCCAGCTCAATTCTTGGGGCAGGGCAGACGTACTCCTACAATGAGCAGTTCTTC.

In this sample, this clone turned up once. The chain links TRBV21-1 to TRBJ2-7; TRBD1, the table's D call, lacks a check against the DNA. TRBV21-1 is labeled a pseudogene. There are 18 residues in the CDR3. The CDR3 coding sequence is TGTGCCAGCAGCAAGCTCAGAACGGGGACAGGGAGCTCCTACGAGCAGTACTTC. It yields the protein CASSKLRTGTGSSYEQYF.

This chain links TRBV11-3 with TRBJ2-5, with 12 bases that match TRBD2. The V segment lost 5 bases and the J segment 0 bases; nucleotides outside the gene matches: 10. This CDR3 contains 18 residues. The germline V gene has CDR1 SGHNT and CDR2 YENEEA. CDR3 loop: CASSRGLAGGLYQETQYF. In nucleotides, the CDR3 is TGTGCCAGCAGCCGCGGGCTAGCGGGAGGGCTGTACCAAGAGACCCAGTACTTC.

V usage is TRBV27 and J usage is TRBJ2-7, with 14 bases lining up with TRBD2. CDR3 size: 15 residues. Unmatched junction bases numbered 4, after V lost 4 bases and J lost 5 bases. Per the germline V gene, CDR1 is MNHEY and CDR2 is SMNVEV (reference sequence). CDR3 sequence reads: CASSSGLAGVHEQYF. The CDR3 coding sequence is TGTGCCAGCAGTTCGGGACTAGCGGGAGTGCACGAGCAGTACTTC.

The chain's CDR3 is CASSSTGASNQPQHF. The CDR3 nucleotides are TGCGCCAGCAGCTCGACAGGGGCGAGCAATCAGCCCCAGCATTTT. V gene TRBV5-1 combines with J gene TRBJ1-5; 8 positions agree with TRBD1. The length of the CDR3 is 15 residues. V lost 3 bases to trimming and J lost 1 base; unmatched junction nucleotides: 3. From germline, CDR1 is SGHRS and CDR2 YFSETQ.

This chain connects TRBV20-1 to TRBJ2-3; D is possibly TRBD2 (6 bases). The V gene lost 6 bases and the J gene lost 7 bases, with 11 bases spanning the gap. CDR3 length: 11 residues. Per germline, CDR1 DFQATT and CDR2 SNEGSKA (reference sequence). CDR3 residues: CSARRENTQYF. For the CDR3, the DNA is TGCAGTGCGAGACGGGAGAATACGCAGTATTTT.

The count of this clone is one. Mismatch with germline at one junction end may stem from a read error. The chain carries TRBV28 and TRBJ1-2; weak D call: TRBD1 (5 bases). This CDR3 contains 12 residues. Germline V gene lookup returns CDR1 MDHEN and CDR2 SYDVKM. CDR3 residues: CASSLLTGRGLF. CDR3 DNA sequence: TGTGCCAGCAGTTTATTGACGGGACGGGGCCTCTTC.